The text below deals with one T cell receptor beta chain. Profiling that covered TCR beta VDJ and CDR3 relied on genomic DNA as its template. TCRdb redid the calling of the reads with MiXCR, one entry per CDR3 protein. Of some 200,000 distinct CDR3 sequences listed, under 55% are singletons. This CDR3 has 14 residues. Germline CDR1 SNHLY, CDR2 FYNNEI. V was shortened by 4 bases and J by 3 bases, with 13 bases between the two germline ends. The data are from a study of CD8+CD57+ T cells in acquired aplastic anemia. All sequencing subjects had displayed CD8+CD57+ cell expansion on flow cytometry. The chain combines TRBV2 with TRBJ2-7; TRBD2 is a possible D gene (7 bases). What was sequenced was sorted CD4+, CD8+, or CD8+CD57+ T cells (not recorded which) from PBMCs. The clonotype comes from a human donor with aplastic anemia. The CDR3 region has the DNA TGTGCCAGCAGTGGTGGGGGGGCCAACTACGAGCAGTACTTC. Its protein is CASSGGGANYEQYF.